This TCR beta chain was sequenced in a study of control samples from healthy donors and cancer patients. The CDR3 has 15 residues. Germline V gene lookup returns CDR1 SGHNT and CDR2 YENEEA. V was pared by 5 bases and J by 1 base, with 11 bases between. TCRdb's copy holds only in-frame clones and misses some; the assay was immunoSEQ multiplex PCR. Among 150,000 to 200,000 clones, over 85% were seen once, and the ten largest hold 7.5% to 8.5%. This TCR came from a woman between 40 and 50 years old in good health. Material for sequencing was blood. J is TRBJ2-2 and V is TRBV11-3, with unresolved D. CDR3 nucleotide sequence: TGTGCCAGCAGCCAAGGACGGATGAACACCGGGGAGCTGTTTTTT. Translating it yields CASSQGRMNTGELFF.